This T cell receptor beta chain derives from a study of T cells in localized non-small cell lung cancer. Findings and limits, study-wide: Because researchers sequenced only one region of the tumor, heterogeneity is still possible. Appearances in adjacent lung were noted for a median roughly 50 of the top 100 tumor clones. Higher T cell density in the blood was associated with longer overall survival, whereas higher adjacent-lung clonality associated with shorter survival. Clonality peaked in uninvolved adjacent lung rather than tumor.

Clones were read by immunoSEQ multiplex PCR, and TCRdb kept only the in-frame ones, dropping some. The table records fewer than 30,000 clones, roughly four fifths of them present only once. By proportion, this clone is medium-sized. Its antigen remains unknown. The length of the CDR3 is 12 residues. Trimming shortened V by 0 bases and J by 9 bases, and 6 bases separated the two germline ends. Germline V lookup: CDR1 MGHRA, CDR2 YSYEKL. The V gene is TRBV4-1, the J gene TRBJ2-1; D possibly corresponds to TRBD1 (5 bases). This clonotype was obtained from a man aged 40 to 70 with stage III lung adenocarcinoma. The sequences come from peripheral blood mononuclear cells, collected before any cancer treatment. The chain's CDR3 is CASSQERGEQFF. The DNA of the CDR3 is TGCGCCAGCAGCCAAGAAAGGGGTGAGCAGTTCTTC.